Listed below are T cell receptor beta chains from one sample, sequenced in a study of CD8 T cells in Susac syndrome. TCRdb processed the immunoSEQ multiplex PCR reads anew with MiXCR; each CDR3 protein has one entry. The sample shows about 80,000 distinct CDR3 sequences, just under 95% of them seen only once. The sequenced sample consisted of CD8+ T cells from PBMCs. The receptors come from a human donor in good health. Both conserved end residues are part of each CDR3. Fields, in order: J gene, D gene, clone size, V gene, CDR3 DNA, CDR3 protein. D genes are given only for firm matches. Clone size, where shown, is once, few, many, or a class for clones that have expanded.

>TRBJ2-7|-|-|TRBV4-1
TGCGCCAGCAGCCAAGGAGGGGTTGCCTACGAGCAGTACTTC
CASSQGGVAYEQYF
>TRBJ2-1|-|-|TRBV2
TGTGCCAGCAGTGAGTCCGGCAATGAGCAGTTCTTC
CASSESGNEQFF
>TRBJ2-1|TRBD2|-|TRBV19
TGTGCCACTTCTGGCGGGGGGGACTACAATGAGCAGTTCTTC
CATSGGGDYNEQFF
>TRBJ1-5|TRBD1|-|TRBV7-9
TGTGCCAGCAGCCCGGGACAGGGGGCTGCTCAGCCCCAGCATTTT
CASSPGQGAAQPQHF
>TRBJ1-1|-|-|TRBV6-2/TRBV6-3
TGTGCCAGCACCCTAGGGGGGCTCACGTCGGCTTTCTTT
CASTLGGLTSAFF
>TRBJ2-2|-|-|TRBV9
TGTGCCAGCAGCGTCCCCAAGAACACCGGGGAGCTGTTTTTT
CASSVPKNTGELFF
>TRBJ1-5|-|-|TRBV2
TGTGCCAGCAGTGGAGGGGATAGCAATCAGCCCCAGCATTTT
CASSGGDSNQPQHF
>TRBJ2-7|-|-|TRBV9
TGTGCCAGCAGCGTAGCCGGGCAGGCCTACGAGCAGTACTTC
CASSVAGQAYEQYF
>TRBJ1-5|-|-|TRBV27
TGTGCCAGCAGTTTTGGGGTCTATAGCAATCAGCCCCAGCATTTT
CASSFGVYSNQPQHF
>TRBJ2-7|TRBD2|-|TRBV29-1
TGCAGCGTTGGGGGGGGAAGCGAGCAGTACTTC
CSVGGGSEQYF
>TRBJ1-1|-|-|TRBV19
TGTGCCACCACTAGGGCAGGGGAAGCTTTCTTT
CATTRAGEAFF
>TRBJ1-2|TRBD1|once|TRBV12-3/TRBV12-4
TGTGCCAGCAGTTTCGGACAGGGGAATGGCTACACCTTC
CASSFGQGNGYTF
>TRBJ2-1|TRBD2|-|TRBV13
TGTGCCAGCAGCCCGGGACTAGCGGGAGTAGTGAATGAGCAGTTCTTC
CASSPGLAGVVNEQFF
>TRBJ2-1|TRBD2|once|TRBV9
TGTGCCAGCAGCCCCCGGACTAGCGGGCTCGACAATGAGCAGTTCTTC
CASSPRTSGLDNEQFF
>TRBJ1-1|-|-|TRBV29-1
TGCAGCGTTGAGAGGACACTAATGAACACTGAAGCTTTCTTT
CSVERTLMNTEAFF
>TRBJ1-2|-|-|TRBV6-6
TGTGCCAGCTTCCAAAACAGGGTTGAGGATGGCTACACCTTC
CASFQNRVEDGYTF
>TRBJ1-1|TRBD1|-|TRBV6-5
TGTGCCAGCAGTGTACAGGGGGCGTTGAACACTGAAGCTTTCTTT
CASSVQGALNTEAFF
>TRBJ2-6|TRBD1|once|TRBV29-1
TGCAGCGTTGATACGGGACAGGGTACTGGGGCCAACGTCCTGACTTTC
CSVDTGQGTGANVLTF
>TRBJ1-2|-|-|TRBV4-1
TGCGCCAGCAGCCAAGATCGGGACCGTCCTCGAGGCACCCCAATGTCGGGCTACACCTTC
CASSQDRDRPRGTPMSGYTF
>TRBJ2-3|-|-|TRBV6-5
TGTGCCAGCAGTTACTCGATCGGCGCGGCAGCCCTCAGTGGTACGCAGTATTTT
CASSYSIGAAALSGTQYF
>TRBJ1-1|-|-|TRBV12-3/TRBV12-4
TGTGCCAGCGTGGGGAACATGGGGGCTTTCTTT
CASVGNMGAFF
>TRBJ2-1|-|-|TRBV7-2
TGTGCCAGCAGCTCCCAACAGGGTTATGAGCAGTTCTTC
CASSSQQGYEQFF
>TRBJ2-3|-|-|TRBV6-4
TGTGCCAGCAGTGACGGGGGGGCTAGCACAGATACGCAGTATTTT
CASSDGGASTDTQYF
>TRBJ2-5|-|-|TRBV12-3/TRBV12-4
TGTGCCAGCGCACCGGGGAGCAAAGAGACCCAGTACTTC
CASAPGSKETQYF
>TRBJ2-4|-|-|TRBV2
TGTGCCAGCAGTGATCCAGTCGAGGTAGCCAAAAACATTCAGTACTTC
CASSDPVEVAKNIQYF
>TRBJ1-1|-|-|TRBV9
TGTGCCAGCAGCGCACTAACGGACACTGAAGCTTTCTTT
CASSALTDTEAFF
>TRBJ2-1|-|-|TRBV4-3
TGCGCCAGCAGCCAAGCTAGGGACACCTACAATGAGCAGTTCTTC
CASSQARDTYNEQFF
>TRBJ2-1|-|-|TRBV4-3
TGCGCCAGCTACCAAGGAGGGTCCTACAATGAGCAGTTCTTC
CASYQGGSYNEQFF
>TRBJ2-1|-|-|TRBV7-9
TGTGCCAGCAAGGACGGCCGCTCCTACAATGAGCAGTTCTTC
CASKDGRSYNEQFF
>TRBJ1-2|-|-|TRBV12-3/TRBV12-4
TGTGCCAGCAGTCTCGAGGGAGCGGGGGTCTATGGCTACACCTTC
CASSLEGAGVYGYTF
>TRBJ2-7|-|-|TRBV21-1
TGTGCCAGCAGCAAAGTAGAGACGTACGAGCAGTACTTC
CASSKVETYEQYF
>TRBJ2-5|-|-|TRBV6-2/TRBV6-3
TGTGCCAGCAGTCTGGTACAGGGTGGAGAGACCCAGTACTTC
CASSLVQGGETQYF
>TRBJ2-3|-|once|TRBV7-8
TGTGCCAGCAGCCCCAAAAGTCCAGATACGCAGTATTTT
CASSPKSPDTQYF
>TRBJ2-5|TRBD1|-|TRBV4-3
TGCGCCAGCAGCCTTGGGACAGGGGGCCAAGAGACCCAGTACTTC
CASSLGTGGQETQYF
>TRBJ2-2|-|-|TRBV4-1
TGCGCCAGCAGCCCCCTAAGGACCGGGGAGCTGTTTTTT
CASSPLRTGELFF
>TRBJ1-2|-|-|TRBV12-3/TRBV12-4
TGTGCCAGCAGTTTTGGCCGGAACTATGGCTACACCTTC
CASSFGRNYGYTF
>TRBJ1-1|-|-|TRBV12-2
TGTGCAAGTCGCCCCTTACAGGGGAACACTGAAGCTTTCTTT
CASRPLQGNTEAFF
>TRBJ2-5|TRBD2|-|TRBV15
TGTGCCACCAGGGGGCTAGCGGTACAAGAGACCCAGTACTTC
CATRGLAVQETQYF
>TRBJ2-7|-|-|TRBV27
TGTGCCAGCAGTTCCGACAGGGAGCAGTACTTC
CASSSDREQYF
>TRBJ2-6|-|once|TRBV4-3
TGCGCCAGCAGCCAAGACAGGCGGCTGGGAGGGGCCAACGTCCTGACTTTC
CASSQDRRLGGANVLTF